This TCR beta chain was profiled in a study of T cells in localized non-small cell lung cancer. Study conclusions and caveats: Sequencing involved a lone tumor region, leaving heterogeneity possible. Longer overall survival was linked to higher blood T cell density. The appearance of a median 57 of the top 100 tumor clones was seen in adjacent lung. Uninvolved adjacent lung, not tumor, had the highest T cell clonality.

As for this clone: Antigen: not known.

Germline assignment: CDR1 MGHRA and CDR2 YSYEKL. With 3 bases clipped from V and 4 bases from J, the junction kept 0 bases outside the gene matches. The CDR3 consists of 13 residues. Clones were read by immunoSEQ multiplex PCR, and TCRdb kept only the in-frame ones, dropping some. The sample has tens of thousands of clones; about 92% are singletons. The sample consisted of peripheral blood mononuclear cells, taken before any cancer treatment. The receptor's source is a woman aged 40-69 years with stage III lung adenocarcinoma. The chain uses TRBV4-1 and TRBJ1-2; 9 nucleotides agree with TRBD1. The CDR3 spells CASSQTGGYGYTF. CDR3 bases: TGCGCCAGCAGCCAGACAGGGGGCTATGGCTACACCTTC.